Included here is one T cell receptor (beta chain) sequence, with context. Its specificity is not known. The entry originates in a study of cytomegalovirus exposure and HLA in healthy donors. Overall study results and limits: TCR beta chains numbering more than 150 were designated cytomegalovirus-associated.

PCR employed 60 Vbeta and 13 Jbeta primers. TCRdb's table, derived via immunoSEQ multiplex PCR, lists solely in-frame clones and lacks some. The data contain fewer than 110,000 clones, 82% of them singletons. Germline trimming cut 5 bases from V and 2 bases from J; bases unmatched to any gene: 4. Germline-derived CDR1 and CDR2 are MNHEY and SMNVEV (reference sequence). This CDR3 is 15 amino acids long. Those who donated were healthy bone marrow donors. The chain has TRBV27 and TRBJ1-4; 8 nucleotides align to TRBD1. The clonotype was recovered from a man aged 25-45 years in good health and CMV-seropositive. The sequenced material came from PBMCs. CDR3 in amino acids: CASSQYRGTNEKLFF. CDR3 bases: TGTGCCAGCAGTCAGTACAGGGGGACTAATGAAAAACTGTTTTTT.